This TCR beta chain was obtained from a study of blood T cell repertoires in COVID-19. Study background: Spain, Italy and the United States supplied samples that represented acute and convalescent COVID-19. The cDNA or gDNA used as material had been derived from T cells, B-cell-depleted T cells, or PBMCs.

Original processing methods: Estimates of nucleated cell counts were drawn from the amplification of reference gene primers. Libraries were prepared by immunoSEQ multiplex PCR; TCRdb keeps only in-frame clonotypes and omits some of them. The V and J calls and clone size come from that table; D and trimming were worked out from the DNA. Found here are 200,000 to 300,000 clones, 75% to 95% of them singletons; the top ten hold under 3%. The source of this sequence is a person between 18 and 30 years old with COVID-19, enrolled during active disease. The sequencing sample was made of peripheral blood.

The CDR3 is CASSLSGTLTDTQYF. The CDR3 DNA is TGTGCCAGCAGTCTCTCCGGGACACTCACAGATACGCAGTATTTT. The rearrangement links TRBV6-5 to TRBJ2-3; weak D call: TRBD1 (6 bases). Germline CDR1 and CDR2: MNHEY and SVGAGI. The CDR3 runs to 15 residues. The ends were cut back, 5 bases at V and 2 bases at J, with 14 bases in the middle.